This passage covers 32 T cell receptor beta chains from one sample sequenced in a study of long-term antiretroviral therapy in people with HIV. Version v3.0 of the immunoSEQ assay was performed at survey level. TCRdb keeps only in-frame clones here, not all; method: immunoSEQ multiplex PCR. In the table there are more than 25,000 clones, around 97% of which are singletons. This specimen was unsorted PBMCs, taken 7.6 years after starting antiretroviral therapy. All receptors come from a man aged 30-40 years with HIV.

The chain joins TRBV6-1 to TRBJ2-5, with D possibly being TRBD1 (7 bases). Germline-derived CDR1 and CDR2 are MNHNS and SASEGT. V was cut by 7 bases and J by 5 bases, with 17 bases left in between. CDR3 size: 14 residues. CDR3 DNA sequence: TGTGCCAGCATGAGACGGGGGACAGACGAGACCCAGTACTTC. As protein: CASMRRGTDETQYF.

The DNA of the CDR3 is TGCGCCAGCAGCTTGGTCAGTCGCGGCCAGGCGCCCTACAATGAGCAGTTCTTC. Amino acids: CASSLVSRGQAPYNEQFF. This chain uses TRBV5-1 with TRBJ2-1; unclear D gene. Germline V CDR1 and CDR2: SGHRS, YFSETQ. The CDR3 loop spans 18 amino acids. Trimming took off 0 bases at V and 2 bases at J, with 18 bases between the two ends.

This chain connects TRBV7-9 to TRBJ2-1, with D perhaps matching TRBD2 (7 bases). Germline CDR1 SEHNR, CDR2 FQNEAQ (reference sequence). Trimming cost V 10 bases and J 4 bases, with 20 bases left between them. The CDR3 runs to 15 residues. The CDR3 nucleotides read TGTGCCACCCGCATAGGGGGGGAGGCGTACAATGAGCAGTTCTTC. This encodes CATRIGGEAYNEQFF.

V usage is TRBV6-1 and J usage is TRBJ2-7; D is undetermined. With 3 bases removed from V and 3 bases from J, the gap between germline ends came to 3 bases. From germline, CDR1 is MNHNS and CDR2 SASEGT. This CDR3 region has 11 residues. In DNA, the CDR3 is TGTGCCAGCAGTGATATCTACGAGCAGTACTTC. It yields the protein CASSDIYEQYF.

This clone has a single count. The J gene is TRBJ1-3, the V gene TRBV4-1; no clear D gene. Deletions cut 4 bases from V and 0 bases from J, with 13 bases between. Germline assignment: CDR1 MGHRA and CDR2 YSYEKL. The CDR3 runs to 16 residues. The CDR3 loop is CASSLTTAGSGNTIYF. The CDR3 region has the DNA TGCGCCAGCAGCCTAACAACCGCGGGCTCTGGAAACACCATATATTTT.

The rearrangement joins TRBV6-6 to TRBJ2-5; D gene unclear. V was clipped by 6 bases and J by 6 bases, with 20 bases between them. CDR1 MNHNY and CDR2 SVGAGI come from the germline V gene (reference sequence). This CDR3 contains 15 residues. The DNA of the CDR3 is TGTGCCAGCAGGCCCCTCCCTCGAGATACCAAGACCCAGTACTTC. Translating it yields CASRPLPRDTKTQYF.

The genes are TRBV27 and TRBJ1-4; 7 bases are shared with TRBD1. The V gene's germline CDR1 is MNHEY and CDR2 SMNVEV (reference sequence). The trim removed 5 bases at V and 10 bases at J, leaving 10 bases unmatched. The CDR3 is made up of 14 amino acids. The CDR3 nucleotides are TGTGCCAGCAGTGAAGGTCTGGGACAGCCAAAACTGTTTTTT. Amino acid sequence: CASSEGLGQPKLFF.

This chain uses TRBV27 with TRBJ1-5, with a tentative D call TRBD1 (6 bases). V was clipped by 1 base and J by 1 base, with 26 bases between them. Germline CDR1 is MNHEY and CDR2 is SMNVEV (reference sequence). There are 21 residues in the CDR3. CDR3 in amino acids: CASSLLLTVGGAGSSNQPQHF. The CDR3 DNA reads TGTGCCAGCAGTTTATTGTTGACGGTAGGGGGGGCAGGGTCGAGCAATCAGCCCCAGCATTTT.

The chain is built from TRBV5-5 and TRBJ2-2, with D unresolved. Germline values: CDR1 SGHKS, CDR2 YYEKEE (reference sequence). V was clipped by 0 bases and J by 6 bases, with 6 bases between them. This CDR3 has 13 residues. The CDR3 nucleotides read TGTGCCAGCAGCTTGGACTGGGCCGGGGAGCTGTTTTTT. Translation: CASSLDWAGELFF.

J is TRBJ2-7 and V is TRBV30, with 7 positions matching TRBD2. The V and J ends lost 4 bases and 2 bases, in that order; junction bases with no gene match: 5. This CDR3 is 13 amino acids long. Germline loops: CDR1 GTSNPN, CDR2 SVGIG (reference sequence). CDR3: CAWTSGITYEQYF. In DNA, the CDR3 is TGTGCCTGGACTAGCGGTATCACCTACGAGCAGTACTTC.

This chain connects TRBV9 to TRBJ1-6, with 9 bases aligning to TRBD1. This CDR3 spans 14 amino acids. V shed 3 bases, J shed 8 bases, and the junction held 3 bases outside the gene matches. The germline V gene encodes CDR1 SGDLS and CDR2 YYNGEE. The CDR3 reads CASSAGQGYSPLHF. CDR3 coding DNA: TGTGCCAGCAGCGCGGGACAGGGTTATTCACCCCTCCACTTT.

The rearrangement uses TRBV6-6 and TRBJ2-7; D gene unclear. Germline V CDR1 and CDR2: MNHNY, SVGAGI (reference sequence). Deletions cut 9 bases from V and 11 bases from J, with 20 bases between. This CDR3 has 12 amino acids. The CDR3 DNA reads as TGTGCCAGTCGCGGCGAGCGTATAGCCGAGTACTTC. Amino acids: CASRGERIAEYF.

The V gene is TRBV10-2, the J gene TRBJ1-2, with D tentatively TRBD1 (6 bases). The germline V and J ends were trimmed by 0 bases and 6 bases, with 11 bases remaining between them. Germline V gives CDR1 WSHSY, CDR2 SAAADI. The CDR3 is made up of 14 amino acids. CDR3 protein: CASSESGQSDGYTF. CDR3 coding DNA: TGCGCCAGCAGTGAGTCGGGACAAAGCGATGGCTACACCTTC.

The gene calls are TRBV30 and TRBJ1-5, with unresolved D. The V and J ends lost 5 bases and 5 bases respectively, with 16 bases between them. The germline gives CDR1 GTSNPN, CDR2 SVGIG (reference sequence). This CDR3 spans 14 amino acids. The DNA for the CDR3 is TGTGCCTGGGGTAGAGGGATTACTGATCAGCCCCAGCATTTT. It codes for CAWGRGITDQPQHF.

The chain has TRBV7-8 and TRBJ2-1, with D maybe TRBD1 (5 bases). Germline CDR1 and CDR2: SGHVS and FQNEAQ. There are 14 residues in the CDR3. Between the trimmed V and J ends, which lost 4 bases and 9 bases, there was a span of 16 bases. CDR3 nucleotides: TGTGCCAGCAGCTCCATCTCAGGGCGAGCTGAGCAGTTCTTC. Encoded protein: CASSSISGRAEQFF.

This chain's CDR3 is CASSQPRTYNSPLHF. The CDR3 DNA is TGTGCCAGCAGCCAACCGAGGACCTATAATTCACCCCTCCACTTT. The V gene is TRBV27, the J gene TRBJ1-6; no reliable D call. The V gene's germline CDR1 is MNHEY and CDR2 SMNVEV (reference sequence). The CDR3 length is 15 residues. The V end lost 6 bases, the J end lost 2 bases, and 11 bases lay between the germline ends.

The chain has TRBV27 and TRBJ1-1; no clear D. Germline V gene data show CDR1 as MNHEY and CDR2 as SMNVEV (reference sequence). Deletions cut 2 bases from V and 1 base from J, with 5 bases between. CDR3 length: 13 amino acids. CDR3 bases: TGTGCCAGCAGTTTAGGGCAGAACACTGAAGCTTTCTTT. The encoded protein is CASSLGQNTEAFF.

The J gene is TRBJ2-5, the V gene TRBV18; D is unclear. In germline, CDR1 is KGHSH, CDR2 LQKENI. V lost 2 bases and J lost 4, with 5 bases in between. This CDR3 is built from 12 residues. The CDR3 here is CASSPEAETQYF. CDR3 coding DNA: TGTGCCAGCTCACCAGAAGCAGAGACCCAGTACTTC.

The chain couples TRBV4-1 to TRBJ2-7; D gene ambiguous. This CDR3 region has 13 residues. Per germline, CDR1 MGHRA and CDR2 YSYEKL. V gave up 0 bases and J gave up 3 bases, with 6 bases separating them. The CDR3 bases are TGCGCCAGCAGCCAAGATTTGGTCTACGAGCAGTACTTC. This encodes CASSQDLVYEQYF.

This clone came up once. Written as DNA, the CDR3 is TGTGCCAGCGGTAGCGGGAGCGGTGCCGATACGCAGTATTTT. Encoded protein: CASGSGSGADTQYF. The V gene is TRBV27, the J gene TRBJ2-3; 9 nucleotides align to TRBD2. This CDR3 is 14 amino acids long. CDR1 MNHEY and CDR2 SMNVEV come from the germline V gene (reference sequence). Trimming cost V 8 bases and J 6 bases; bases outside gene matches: 9.

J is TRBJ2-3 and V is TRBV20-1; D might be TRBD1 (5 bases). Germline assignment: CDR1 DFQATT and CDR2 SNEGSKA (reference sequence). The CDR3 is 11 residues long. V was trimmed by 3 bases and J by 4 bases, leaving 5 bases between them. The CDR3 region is CSARGPDTQYF. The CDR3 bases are TGCAGTGCTAGGGGGCCAGATACGCAGTATTTT.

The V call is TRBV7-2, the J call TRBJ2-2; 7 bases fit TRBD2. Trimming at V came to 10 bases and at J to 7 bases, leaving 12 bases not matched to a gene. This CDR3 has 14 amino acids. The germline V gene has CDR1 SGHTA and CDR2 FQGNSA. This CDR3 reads CATARDYFVGELFF. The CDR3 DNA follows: TGTGCCACGGCCCGGGACTATTTTGTCGGGGAGCTGTTTTTT.

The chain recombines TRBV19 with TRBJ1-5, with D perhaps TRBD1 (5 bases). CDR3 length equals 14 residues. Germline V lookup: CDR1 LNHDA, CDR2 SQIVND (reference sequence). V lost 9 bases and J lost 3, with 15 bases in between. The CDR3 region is CASRQRAFNQPQHF. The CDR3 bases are TGTGCCAGCAGACAGAGAGCATTCAATCAGCCCCAGCATTTT.

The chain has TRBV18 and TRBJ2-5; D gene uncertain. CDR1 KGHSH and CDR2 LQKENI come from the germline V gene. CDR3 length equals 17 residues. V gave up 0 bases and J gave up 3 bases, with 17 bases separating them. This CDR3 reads CASSPPSGTGREETQYF. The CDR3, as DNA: TGTGCCAGCTCACCACCCTCAGGAACGGGCCGGGAAGAGACCCAGTACTTC.

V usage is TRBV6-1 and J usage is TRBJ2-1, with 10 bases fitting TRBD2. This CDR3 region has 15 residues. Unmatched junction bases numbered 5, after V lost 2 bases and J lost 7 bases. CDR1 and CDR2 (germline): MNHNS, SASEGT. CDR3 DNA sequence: TGTGCCAGCAGTGAAAGCGGGGGGGCTTGGAATGAGCAGTTCTTC. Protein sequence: CASSESGGAWNEQFF.

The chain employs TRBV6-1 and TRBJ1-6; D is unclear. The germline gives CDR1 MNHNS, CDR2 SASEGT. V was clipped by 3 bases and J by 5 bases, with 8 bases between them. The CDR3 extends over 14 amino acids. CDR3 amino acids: CASSDRGDNSPLHF. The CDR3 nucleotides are TGTGCCAGCAGTGATCGGGGTGATAATTCACCCCTCCACTTT.

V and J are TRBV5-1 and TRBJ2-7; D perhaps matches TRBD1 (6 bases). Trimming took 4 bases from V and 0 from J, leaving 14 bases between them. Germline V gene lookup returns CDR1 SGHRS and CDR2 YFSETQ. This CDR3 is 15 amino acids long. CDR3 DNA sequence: TGCGCCAGCAGCCTGGGACACGCGAGCTCCTACGAGCAGTACTTC. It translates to CASSLGHASSYEQYF.

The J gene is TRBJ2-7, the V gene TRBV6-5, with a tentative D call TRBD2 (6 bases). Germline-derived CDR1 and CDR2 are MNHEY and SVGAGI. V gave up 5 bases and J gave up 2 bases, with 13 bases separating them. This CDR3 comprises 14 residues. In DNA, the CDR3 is TGTGCCAGCAGTAATAGCGGATCTACCTACGAGCAGTACTTC. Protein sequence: CASSNSGSTYEQYF.

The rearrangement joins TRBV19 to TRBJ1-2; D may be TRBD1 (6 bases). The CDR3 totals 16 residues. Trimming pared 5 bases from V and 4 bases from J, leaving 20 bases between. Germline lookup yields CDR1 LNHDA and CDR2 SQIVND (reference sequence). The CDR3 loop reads CASSPPREGGPYGYTF. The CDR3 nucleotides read TGTGCCAGTAGTCCCCCTCGTGAAGGGGGGCCCTATGGCTACACCTTC. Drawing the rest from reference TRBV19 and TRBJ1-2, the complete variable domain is DGGITQSPKYLFRKEGQNVTLSCEQNLNHDAMYWYRQDPGQGLRLIYYSQIVNDFQKGDIAEGYSVSREKKESFPLTVTSAQKNPTAFYLCASSPPREGGPYGYTFGSGTRLTVV.

The DNA of the CDR3 is TGTGCCAGCAGTGTAGACTACGGACTAGCGGGGGGTTACAATGAGCAGTTCTTC. Protein sequence: CASSVDYGLAGGYNEQFF. V gene TRBV2 combines with J gene TRBJ2-1, with 14 bases that match TRBD2. CDR3 length: 18 residues. Trimming at V came to 4 bases and at J to 4 bases, leaving 9 bases not matched to a gene. In germline, CDR1 is SNHLY, CDR2 FYNNEI.

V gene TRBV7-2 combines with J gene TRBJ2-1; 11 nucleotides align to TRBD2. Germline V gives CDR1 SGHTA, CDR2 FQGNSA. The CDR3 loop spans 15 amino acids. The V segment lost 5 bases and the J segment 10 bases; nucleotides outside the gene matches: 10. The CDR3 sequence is CASSLNGLAGGEQFF. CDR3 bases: TGTGCCAGCAGCCTAAACGGACTAGCGGGTGGGGAGCAGTTCTTC.

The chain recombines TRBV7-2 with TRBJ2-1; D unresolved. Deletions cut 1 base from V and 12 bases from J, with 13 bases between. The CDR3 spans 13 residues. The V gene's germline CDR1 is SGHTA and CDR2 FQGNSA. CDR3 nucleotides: TGTGCCAGCAGCTTAGTCAGCGCTCGCGGGCAGTTCTTC. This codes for CASSLVSARGQFF.